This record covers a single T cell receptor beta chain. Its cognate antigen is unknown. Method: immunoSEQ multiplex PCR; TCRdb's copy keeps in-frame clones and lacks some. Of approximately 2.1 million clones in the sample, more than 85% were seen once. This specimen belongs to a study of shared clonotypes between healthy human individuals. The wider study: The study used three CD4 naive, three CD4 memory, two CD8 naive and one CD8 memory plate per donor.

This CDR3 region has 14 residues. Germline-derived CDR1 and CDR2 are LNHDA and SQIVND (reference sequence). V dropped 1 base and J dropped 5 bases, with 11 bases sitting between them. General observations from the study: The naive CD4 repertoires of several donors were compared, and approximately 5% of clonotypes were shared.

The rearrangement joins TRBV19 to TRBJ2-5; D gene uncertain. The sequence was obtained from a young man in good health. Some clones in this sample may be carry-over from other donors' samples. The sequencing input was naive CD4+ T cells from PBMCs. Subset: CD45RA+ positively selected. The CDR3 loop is CASSIVYGGETQYF. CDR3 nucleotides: TGTGCCAGTAGTATAGTATACGGTGGGGAGACCCAGTACTTC.